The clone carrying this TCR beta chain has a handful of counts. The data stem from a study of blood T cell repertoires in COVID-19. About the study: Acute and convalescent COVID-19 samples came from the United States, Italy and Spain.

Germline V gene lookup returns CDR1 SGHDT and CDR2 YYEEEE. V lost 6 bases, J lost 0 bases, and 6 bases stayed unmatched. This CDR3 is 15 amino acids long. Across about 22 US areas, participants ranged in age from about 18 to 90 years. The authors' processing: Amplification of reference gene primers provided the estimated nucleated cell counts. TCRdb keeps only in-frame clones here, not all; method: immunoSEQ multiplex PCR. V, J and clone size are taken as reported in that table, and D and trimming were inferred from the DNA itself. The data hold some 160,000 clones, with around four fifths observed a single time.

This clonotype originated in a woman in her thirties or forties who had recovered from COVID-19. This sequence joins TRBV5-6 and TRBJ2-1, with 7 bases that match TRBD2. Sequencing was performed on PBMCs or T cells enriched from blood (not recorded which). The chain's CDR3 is CASIEGGSSYNEQFF. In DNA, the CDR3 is TGTGCCAGCATCGAAGGCGGGAGCTCCTACAATGAGCAGTTCTTC.